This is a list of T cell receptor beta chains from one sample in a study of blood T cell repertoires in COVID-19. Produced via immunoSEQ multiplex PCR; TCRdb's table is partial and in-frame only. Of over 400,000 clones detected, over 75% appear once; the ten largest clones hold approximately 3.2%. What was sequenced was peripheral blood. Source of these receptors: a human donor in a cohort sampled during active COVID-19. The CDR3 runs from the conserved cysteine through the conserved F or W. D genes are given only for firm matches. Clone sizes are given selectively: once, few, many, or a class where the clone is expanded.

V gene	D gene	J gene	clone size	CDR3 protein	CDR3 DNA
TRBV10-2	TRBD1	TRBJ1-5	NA	CASSESLGQGGQPQHF	TGCGCCAGCAGTGAGTCCCTAGGACAGGGCGGACAGCCCCAGCATTTT
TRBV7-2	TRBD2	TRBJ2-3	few	CASSQRLAGTDTQYF	TGTGCCAGCAGCCAGCGACTAGCGGGCACAGATACGCAGTATTTT
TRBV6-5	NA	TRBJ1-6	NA	CASSLGTNHNSPLHF	TGTGCCAGCAGCCTCGGGACAAATCATAATTCACCCCTCCACTTT
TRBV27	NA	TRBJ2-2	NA	CASSFPGAGELFF	TGTGCCAGCAGTTTTCCAGGGGCCGGGGAGCTGTTTTTT
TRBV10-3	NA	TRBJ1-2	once	CAIRQGDYGYTF	TGTGCCATCAGGCAGGGTGACTATGGCTACACCTTC
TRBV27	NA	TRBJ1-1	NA	CASSLGSRVRGTEAFF	TGTGCCAGCAGTTTAGGTTCCAGGGTCAGGGGCACTGAAGCTTTCTTT
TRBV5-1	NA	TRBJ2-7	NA	CASSPGADEQYF	TGCGCCAGCAGCCCCGGAGCGGACGAGCAGTACTTC
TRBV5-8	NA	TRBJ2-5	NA	CASSLGQGRFQETQYF	TGTGCCAGCAGCTTGGGGCAGGGCCGGTTCCAAGAGACCCAGTACTTC
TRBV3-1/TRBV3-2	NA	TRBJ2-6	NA	CASSQAQGVPGANVLTF	TGTGCCAGCAGCCAAGCCCAGGGTGTCCCTGGGGCCAACGTCCTGACTTTC
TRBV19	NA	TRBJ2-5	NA	CASSIGGYQETQYF	TGTGCCAGTAGTATAGGAGGGTACCAAGAGACCCAGTACTTC
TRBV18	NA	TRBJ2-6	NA	CASSPYVDIYSGANVLTF	TGTGCCAGCTCACCATACGTTGACATATACTCTGGGGCCAACGTCCTGACTTTC
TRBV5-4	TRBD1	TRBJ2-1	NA	CASSFGAPRQGKDEQFF	TGTGCCAGCAGCTTTGGGGCCCCACGACAGGGCAAGGATGAGCAGTTCTTC
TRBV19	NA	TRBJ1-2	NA	CASSIDSGDYGYTF	TGTGCCAGTAGTATAGATTCGGGGGACTATGGCTACACCTTC
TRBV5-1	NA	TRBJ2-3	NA	CASSLEEGTDTQYF	TGCGCCAGCAGCTTGGAGGAGGGCACAGATACGCAGTATTTT
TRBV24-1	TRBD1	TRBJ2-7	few	CATSEGTGGYEQYF	TGTGCCACCAGTGAGGGGACAGGGGGCTACGAGCAGTACTTC
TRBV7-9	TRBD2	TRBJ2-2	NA	CASSQLAGGPYTGELFF	TGTGCCAGCAGCCAACTAGCGGGAGGGCCCTACACCGGGGAGCTGTTTTTT
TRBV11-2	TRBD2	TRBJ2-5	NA	CASRATSGRSETQYF	TGTGCCAGCAGGGCTACTAGCGGGAGATCAGAGACCCAGTACTTC
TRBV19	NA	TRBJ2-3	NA	CASSAGPTQYF	TGTGCCAGTAGTGCGGGACCGACGCAGTATTTT
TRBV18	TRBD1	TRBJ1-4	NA	CASSLTGVGEKLFF	TGTGCCAGCTCCCTGACAGGGGTTGGCGAAAAACTGTTTTTT
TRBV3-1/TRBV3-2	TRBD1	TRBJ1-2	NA	CASSPGQAGGYTF	TGTGCCAGCAGCCCCGGACAGGCGGGGGGCTACACCTTC
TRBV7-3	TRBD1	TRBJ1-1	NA	CASSLTPGGTEAFF	TGTGCCAGCAGCTTAACGCCAGGGGGCACTGAAGCTTTCTTT
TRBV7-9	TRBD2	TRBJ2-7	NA	CASSFPGLANEQYF	TGTGCCAGCAGCTTCCCGGGACTAGCAAACGAGCAGTACTTC
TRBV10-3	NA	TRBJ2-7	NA	CAISVRITGDEQYF	TGTGCCATCAGTGTGAGGATAACCGGGGACGAGCAGTACTTC
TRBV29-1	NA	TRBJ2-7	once	CSAGGVGSEQYF	TGCAGCGCCGGAGGGGTCGGGTCCGAGCAGTACTTC
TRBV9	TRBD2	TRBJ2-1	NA	CASSVVGLAGNEQFF	TGTGCCAGCAGCGTAGTTGGACTAGCCGGTAATGAGCAGTTCTTC
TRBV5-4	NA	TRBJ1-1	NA	CASSLEPVNTEAFF	TGTGCCAGCAGCTTGGAACCAGTGAACACTGAAGCTTTCTTT
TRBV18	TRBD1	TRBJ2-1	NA	CASSPRPGTGDYNEQFF	TGTGCCAGCTCACCTCGTCCCGGGACAGGGGACTACAATGAGCAGTTCTTC
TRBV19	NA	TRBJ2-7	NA	CASSIAGRSSSYEQYF	TGTGCCAGTAGTATCGCAGGCAGGTCAAGCTCCTACGAGCAGTACTTC
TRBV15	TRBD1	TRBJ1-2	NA	CATSYGRGQTGYTF	TGTGCCACCAGCTACGGGAGGGGGCAAACGGGCTACACCTTC
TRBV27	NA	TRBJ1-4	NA	CASSFTVPRLKEKLFF	TGTGCCAGCAGCTTTACAGTCCCAAGATTAAAGGAAAAACTGTTTTTT
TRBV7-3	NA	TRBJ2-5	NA	CASSPGSEETQYF	TGTGCCAGCAGCCCCGGGTCCGAAGAGACCCAGTACTTC
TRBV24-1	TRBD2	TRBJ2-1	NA	CATSDPTSGRPYNEQFF	TGTGCCACCAGTGACCCTACTAGCGGGAGGCCTTACAATGAGCAGTTCTTC
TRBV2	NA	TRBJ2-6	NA	CASSQGGFGANVLTF	TGTGCCAGCAGTCAGGGAGGCTTTGGGGCCAACGTCCTGACTTTC
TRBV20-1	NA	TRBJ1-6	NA	CSASLNSPLHF	TGCAGTGCGAGTCTGAATTCACCCCTCCACTTT
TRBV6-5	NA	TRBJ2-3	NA	CASSYLLGQDTQYF	TGTGCCAGCAGTTACCTCCTGGGGCAGGATACGCAGTATTTT
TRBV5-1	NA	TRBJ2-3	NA	CASSQRVGGTDTQYF	TGCGCCAGCAGCCAAAGGGTGGGAGGCACAGATACGCAGTATTTT
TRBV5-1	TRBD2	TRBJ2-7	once	CATRTSGSGNEQYF	TGCGCCACCCGGACTAGCGGGAGTGGGAACGAGCAGTACTTC
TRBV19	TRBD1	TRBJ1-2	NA	CASSRTGDANYGYTF	TGTGCCAGTAGTCGGACAGGGGACGCTAACTATGGCTACACCTTC
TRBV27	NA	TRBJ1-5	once	CASSGRGGNQPQHF	TGTGCCAGCAGCGGCAGGGGAGGCAATCAGCCCCAGCATTTT
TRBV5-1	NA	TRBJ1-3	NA	CASSLGRNTIYF	TGCGCCAGCAGCTTGGGGAGGAACACCATATATTTT
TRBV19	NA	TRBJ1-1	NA	CASSIDGKNTEAFF	TGTGCCAGTAGTATTGACGGGAAGAACACTGAAGCTTTCTTT
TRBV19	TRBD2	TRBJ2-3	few	CASSALAGLDTQYF	TGTGCCAGTAGTGCACTAGCGGGGTTAGATACGCAGTATTTT